Each of the 23 T cell receptor beta chains below was sequenced from the same sample in a study of cytomegalovirus exposure and HLA in healthy donors. PCR used 60 Vbeta primers and 13 Jbeta primers. Measured with immunoSEQ multiplex PCR; TCRdb has only the in-frame clones, and not every one. Among around 150,000 clones listed, over 80% were seen once. Sequencing input: PBMCs. Receptor source: a male donor in good health and CMV-seronegative.

This clone came up a few times. The chain links TRBV19 to TRBJ1-2; 8 bases align to TRBD1. The CDR3 covers 15 residues. V lost 5 bases to trimming and J lost 4 bases; unmatched junction nucleotides: 9. CDR1 is LNHDA and CDR2 is SQIVND in the germline V gene (reference sequence). The CDR3 reads CASSSQQGVGYGYTF. The CDR3, as DNA: TGTGCCAGTAGTTCCCAACAGGGGGTGGGCTATGGCTACACCTTC.

The CDR3 bases are TGTGCCAGCAGTCGGGACAGATCGTCCTACGAGCAGTACTTC. Translating it yields CASSRDRSSYEQYF. The gene calls are TRBV6-5 and TRBJ2-7, with 7 bases identical to TRBD1. The CDR3 loop spans 14 amino acids. Losses at the gene ends were 5 bases for V and 1 base for J; bases not matched to a gene: 5. Germline-derived CDR1 and CDR2 are MNHEY and SVGAGI.

The gene calls are TRBV7-2 and TRBJ2-2, with 7 bases matching TRBD2. The CDR3 has 14 amino acids. V lost 3 bases, J lost 7 bases, and 5 bases stayed unmatched. Germline CDR1 is SGHTA and CDR2 is FQGNSA. The CDR3 protein is CASSFGGVLGELFF. DNA of the CDR3: TGTGCCAGCAGCTTTGGGGGGGTTCTCGGGGAGCTGTTTTTT. The whole variable domain, remainder taken from reference TRBV7-2 and TRBJ2-2, is GAGVSQSPSNKVTEKGKDVELRCDPISGHTALYWYRQSLGQGLEFLIYFQGNSAPDKSGLPSDRFSAERTGGSVSTLTIQRTQQEDSAVYLCASSFGGVLGELFFGEGSRLTVL.

This clone was seen just once. This chain links TRBV7-8 with TRBJ1-1; 7 bases are shared with TRBD1. The CDR3 has 13 amino acids. J gave up 5 bases and V 5 bases, and 5 bases lay outside the gene matches. Looked up from germline, CDR1 is SGHVS and CDR2 is FQNEAQ. The CDR3 sequence: CASSVLQGTEAFF. CDR3 bases: TGTGCCAGCAGCGTCCTACAGGGGACTGAAGCTTTCTTT.

The rearrangement uses TRBV7-9 and TRBJ1-5, with D hard to call. Germline V gene data show CDR1 as SEHNR and CDR2 as FQNEAQ (reference sequence). The V end lost 4 bases, the J end lost 0 bases, and 10 bases lay between the germline ends. The CDR3 consists of 15 residues. The CDR3 protein is CASSSRAYSNQPQHF. The CDR3 region has the DNA TGTGCCAGCAGCTCGAGGGCATATAGCAATCAGCCCCAGCATTTT. The full variable domain, its missing parts supplied by reference TRBV7-9 and TRBJ1-5, is DTGVSQNPRHKITKRGQNVTFRCDPISEHNRLYWYRQTLGQGPEFLTYFQNEAQLEKSRLLSDRFSAERPKGSFSTLEIQRTEQGDSAMYLCASSSRAYSNQPQHFGDGTRLSIL.

V gene TRBV5-1 combines with J gene TRBJ1-1; possible D gene TRBD1, 6 bases. The CDR3 contains 16 residues. The V and J ends lost 0 bases and 2 bases respectively, with 14 bases between them. CDR1 is SGHRS and CDR2 is YFSETQ in the germline V gene. This CDR3 reads CASSLVGGADNTEAFF. The CDR3 bases are TGCGCCAGCAGCTTGGTCGGGGGGGCAGATAACACTGAAGCTTTCTTT.

This chain uses TRBV6-5 with TRBJ1-1; no reliable D call. V gave up 6 bases and J gave up 1 base, with 12 bases separating them. Germline CDR1 and CDR2: MNHEY and SVGAGI. The CDR3 runs to 14 residues. The CDR3 bases are TGTGCCAGCAGCTTCGACACGCCGAACACTGAAGCTTTCTTT. This gives the protein CASSFDTPNTEAFF.

V and J are TRBV5-1 and TRBJ2-1, with 16 bases identical to TRBD2. J lost 10 bases, V lost 6 bases, and 7 bases had no gene match. This CDR3 has 15 amino acids. In germline, CDR1 is SGHRS, CDR2 YFSETQ. This chain's CDR3 is CASNLGLAGGREQFF. The DNA for the CDR3 is TGCGCCAGCAACCTGGGACTAGCGGGAGGGCGGGAGCAGTTCTTC.

The chain recombines TRBV6-6 with TRBJ2-2; 11 bases fit TRBD2. This CDR3 has 16 residues. V shed 0 bases, J shed 5 bases, and the junction held 2 bases outside the gene matches. Germline loops: CDR1 MNHNY, CDR2 SVGAGI (reference sequence). The CDR3 loop reads CASSYSSGGATGELFF. CDR3 in DNA: TGTGCCAGCAGTTACTCTAGCGGGGGGGCAACCGGGGAGCTGTTTTTT.

The gene calls are TRBV28 and TRBJ2-1; 8 positions agree with TRBD1. The CDR3 sequence is 17 residues long. CDR1 MDHEN and CDR2 SYDVKM come from the germline V gene. With V trimmed by 3 bases and J by 1 base, 8 bases remained unmatched. For the CDR3, the DNA is TGTGCCAGCAGTTTCTTCGGGACAGGCGTTTCCTACAATGAGCAGTTCTTC. Translating gives CASSFFGTGVSYNEQFF.

This sequence joins TRBV4-1 and TRBJ2-5; 8 bases match TRBD2. J gave up 2 bases and V 6 bases, and 20 bases lay outside the gene matches. The CDR3 is 19 residues long. Per the germline V gene, CDR1 is MGHRA and CDR2 is YSYEKL. CDR3 DNA: TGCGCCAGCAGTCCCTCCGGGGTAGCGGGACTGGGAGAACAAGAGACCCAGTACTTC. This encodes CASSPSGVAGLGEQETQYF.

This sequence joins TRBV5-1 and TRBJ2-1; 11 bases are a match to TRBD2. Trimming took 4 bases from V and 6 from J; bases not matched to a gene: 12. CDR1 is SGHRS and CDR2 is YFSETQ in the germline V gene. This CDR3 has 17 amino acids. The CDR3 DNA reads as TGCGCCAGCAGCACGGGACAGGGTACTAGCGGGAGCAATGAGCAGTTCTTC. Its translation is CASSTGQGTSGSNEQFF.

The rearrangement uses TRBV5-1 and TRBJ1-1; 7 bases match TRBD1. The CDR3 has 13 amino acids. With 4 bases clipped from V and 7 bases from J, the junction kept 7 bases outside the gene matches. The germline CDR1 and CDR2 sequences are SGHRS and YFSETQ. CDR3 sequence: CASSAGTVHEAFF. The CDR3 nucleotides read TGCGCCAGCAGCGCCGGGACAGTCCATGAAGCTTTCTTT.

This clone has only a few counts. The rearrangement uses TRBV4-3 and TRBJ1-2; 9 bases fit TRBD1. The CDR3 consists of 17 residues. Germline V gene lookup returns CDR1 LGHNA and CDR2 YSLEER. V lost 6 bases, J lost 2 bases, and 13 bases stayed unmatched. CDR3: CASRSSYSDRGNYGYTF. The CDR3 DNA follows: TGCGCCAGCAGGTCAAGTTACAGTGACAGGGGGAACTATGGCTACACCTTC.

The chain employs TRBV19 and TRBJ2-1; D might be TRBD1 (5 bases). This CDR3 contains 13 residues. From germline, CDR1 is LNHDA and CDR2 SQIVND (reference sequence). Trimming removed 4 bases at V and 8 bases at J, with 12 bases between. The CDR3 nucleotides read TGTGCCAGTAGTACCCGAAGGGGCGATGAGCAGTTCTTC. This encodes CASSTRRGDEQFF.

The V and J genes are TRBV10-3 and TRBJ2-1; 11 bases agree with TRBD2. This CDR3 has 17 residues. Per germline, CDR1 ENHRY and CDR2 SYGVKD. The V segment lost 0 bases and the J segment 7 bases; nucleotides outside the gene matches: 8. CDR3 residues: CAISESTSGSSKNEQFF. The CDR3, as DNA: TGTGCCATCAGTGAGTCTACTAGCGGGAGTTCTAAAAATGAGCAGTTCTTC.

This chain uses TRBV7-2 with TRBJ2-1, with 10 bases fitting TRBD2. The CDR3 contains 15 residues. J gave up 2 bases and V 3 bases, and 1 base lay outside the gene matches. CDR1 SGHTA and CDR2 FQGNSA come from the germline V gene. This CDR3 is CASSFGLAAYNEQFF. DNA for the CDR3: TGTGCCAGCAGCTTTGGACTAGCGGCCTACAATGAGCAGTTCTTC.

The chain recombines TRBV27 with TRBJ2-3, with a weak D call TRBD1 (8 bases). The CDR3 is made up of 14 amino acids. V was cut by 5 bases and J by 4 bases, with 13 bases left in between. Germline V gene lookup returns CDR1 MNHEY and CDR2 SMNVEV (reference sequence). In DNA, the CDR3 is TGTGCCAGCAGTCGGGGGGACAGGTCAGATACGCAGTATTTT. The encoded protein is CASSRGDRSDTQYF.

The rearrangement uses TRBV28 and TRBJ2-7; 11 bases match TRBD2. The CDR3 sequence is 15 residues long. Trimming took 5 bases from V and 4 from J; bases not matched to a gene: 7. Germline loops: CDR1 MDHEN, CDR2 SYDVKM. The CDR3 sequence: CASSNVGTSGYEQYF. The CDR3 DNA reads as TGTGCCAGCAGTAACGTCGGGACTAGCGGTTACGAGCAGTACTTC.

This sequence joins TRBV28 and TRBJ2-5; 8 positions match TRBD2. This CDR3 has 18 amino acids. V was pared by 6 bases and J by 5 bases, with 20 bases of the junction left unmatched. The germline V gene has CDR1 MDHEN and CDR2 SYDVKM. The CDR3 protein is CASRRTRGKRESGETQYF. DNA of the CDR3: TGTGCCAGCAGGCGTACCCGGGGCAAGCGGGAGAGCGGGGAGACCCAGTACTTC. The whole variable domain, remainder taken from reference TRBV28 and TRBJ2-5, is DVKVTQSSRYLVKRTGEKVFLECVQDMDHENMFWYRQDPGLGLRLIYFSYDVKMKEKGDIPEGYSVSREKKERFSLILESASTNQTSMYLCASRRTRGKRESGETQYFGPGTRLLVL.

The chain has TRBV5-4 and TRBJ1-1, with a weak D call TRBD1 (5 bases). Trimming removed 0 bases at V and 0 bases at J, with 12 bases between. The germline V gene has CDR1 SGHNT and CDR2 YYREEE (reference sequence). The CDR3 is made up of 16 amino acids. CDR3 nucleotide sequence: TGTGCCAGCAGCTTGGAGGGGATTCGGTTGAACACTGAAGCTTTCTTT. Translation gives CASSLEGIRLNTEAFF.

The chain has TRBV6-5 and TRBJ2-5; 8 bases match TRBD1. Germline trimming cut 3 bases from V and 2 bases from J; bases unmatched to any gene: 5. Germline values: CDR1 MNHEY, CDR2 SVGAGI. This CDR3 region has 15 residues. CDR3 sequence (DNA): TGTGCCAGCAGTTATTCGGGACAGGCGCAAGAGACCCAGTACTTC. Amino acid sequence: CASSYSGQAQETQYF.

V and J are TRBV19 and TRBJ1-5; D unclear. The germline V gene has CDR1 LNHDA and CDR2 SQIVND (reference sequence). The V end lost 6 bases, the J end lost 1 base, and 7 bases lay between the germline ends. The CDR3 totals 13 residues. CDR3 in amino acids: CASSAWSNQPQHF. DNA for the CDR3: TGTGCCAGTAGCGCGTGGAGCAATCAGCCCCAGCATTTT.